This T cell receptor (beta chain) is from a study of identical twins. Study-level points and caveats: Rather than following the same donors, the conclusions depended on cross-sectional statistical analysis. Invariant MAIT and iNKT cells may have partly biased zero-insertion analyses. The abundant beta clonotypes from cord blood had fewer insertions, and memory repertoires had none of this.

CDR3 length: 15 residues. Germline lookup yields CDR1 SGHVS and CDR2 FQNEAQ. Germline trimming cut 3 bases from V and 8 bases from J; bases unmatched to any gene: 8. Through template switching, a universal primer site was introduced, and the cDNA contained unique molecular identifiers. TCRdb fed the 5' RACE reads into MiXCR, producing one record per CDR3 protein. The table lists roughly 290,000 distinct CDR3 sequences, over 8.5% of them singletons. Turning to this clonotype: Its specificity is not known.

These sequences were also reported in another study, on yellow fever vaccine responses in identical twins.

The clonotype comes from a woman aged 18-30 years in good health. Sequenced: CD8+ T cells sorted from blood. V gene TRBV7-8 combines with J gene TRBJ2-1, with 9 bases lining up with TRBD1. The CDR3 sequence is CASSFGGTGIDEQFF. The CDR3 bases are TGTGCCAGCAGCTTTGGTGGGACAGGGATCGATGAGCAGTTCTTC.